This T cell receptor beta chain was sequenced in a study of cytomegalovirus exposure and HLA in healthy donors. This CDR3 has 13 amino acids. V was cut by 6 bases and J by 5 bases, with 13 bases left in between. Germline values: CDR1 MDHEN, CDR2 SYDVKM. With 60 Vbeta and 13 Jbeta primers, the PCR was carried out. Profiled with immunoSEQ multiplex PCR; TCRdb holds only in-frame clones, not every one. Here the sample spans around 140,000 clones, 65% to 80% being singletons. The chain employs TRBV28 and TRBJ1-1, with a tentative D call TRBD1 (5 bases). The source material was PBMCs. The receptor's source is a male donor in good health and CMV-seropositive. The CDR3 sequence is CASRGAGLTEAFF. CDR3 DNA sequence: TGTGCCAGCAGAGGGGCAGGGCTAACTGAAGCTTTCTTT.